This T cell receptor (beta chain) was sequenced during a study of blood T cell repertoires in COVID-19. Profiling relied on immunoSEQ multiplex PCR, and the TCRdb table lists in-frame clones only, not all of them. The data show 40,000 or so clones, 80% to 90% seen once. V lost 7 bases and J 4 bases, leaving 7 bases between the germline ends. The CDR3 totals 11 residues. Germline lookup yields CDR1 SNHLY and CDR2 FYNNEI. Input material: peripheral blood. This sequence joins TRBV2 and TRBJ1-1; D gene uncertain. The source of this sequence is a man in his 60s with COVID-19, enrolled during active disease. CDR3 DNA sequence: TGTGCCAGCACCGTTTTCACTGAAGCTTTCTTT. Its protein product is CASTVFTEAFF.